The 13 T cell receptor beta chains reported below all come from one sample, sequenced in a study of shared clonotypes between healthy human individuals. Generated by immunoSEQ multiplex PCR, the TCRdb table keeps only in-frame clones and is missing some. The data hold around 1.5 million clones, with approximately 98% observed a single time. The sequenced sample was naive CD4+ T cells sorted from blood. Subset given: CD45RA+ positively selected. These receptors all stem from a man aged 25-45 years in good health.

The J gene is TRBJ2-1, the V gene TRBV5-1, with TRBD2 matching 13 bases. The V and J ends lost 2 bases and 8 bases, in that order; junction bases with no gene match: 7. The CDR3 sequence is 16 residues long. The V gene's germline CDR1 is SGHRS and CDR2 YFSETQ. CDR3 in amino acids: CASSFWTSGRIDEQFF. In nucleotides, the CDR3 is TGCGCCAGCAGCTTTTGGACTAGCGGGAGAATAGATGAGCAGTTCTTC.

DNA for the CDR3: TGTGCCAGCAGTGTTTTTGGGGGAGCCATGAACACTGAAGCTTTCTTT. Translated, it gives CASSVFGGAMNTEAFF. J is TRBJ1-1 and V is TRBV6-1; TRBD1 might be the D (5 bases). The CDR3 runs 16 residues. Germline V gene data show CDR1 as MNHNS and CDR2 as SASEGT. V shed 4 bases and J shed 0 bases, with 15 bases lying between them.

The chain employs TRBV5-1 and TRBJ2-3; TRBD2 matches at 10 bases. Germline CDR1 SGHRS, CDR2 YFSETQ. CDR3 length: 16 residues. With 4 bases clipped from V and 2 bases from J, the junction kept 7 bases outside the gene matches. For the CDR3, the DNA is TGCGCCAGCAGCCTCGGACTAGCGGACATCACAGATACGCAGTATTTT. This encodes CASSLGLADITDTQYF.

The gene calls are TRBV5-1 and TRBJ2-5, with a possible D match to TRBD1 (5 bases). Trimming cost V 4 bases and J 3 bases, with 13 bases left between them. CDR1 and CDR2 (germline): SGHRS, YFSETQ. CDR3 length equals 14 residues. The CDR3 here is CASSRQGKEETQYF. The CDR3, as DNA: TGCGCCAGCAGCCGCCAGGGAAAAGAAGAGACCCAGTACTTC.

The V gene is TRBV5-1, the J gene TRBJ2-1, with 7 bases identical to TRBD1. The ends lost 4 bases at V and 1 base at J; junction bases unmatched: 8. The germline V gene encodes CDR1 SGHRS and CDR2 YFSETQ. The CDR3 is made up of 16 amino acids. The CDR3 DNA sequence: TGCGCCAGCAGCCCATCAGGGGGACGGTCCTACAATGAGCAGTTCTTC. Its protein is CASSPSGGRSYNEQFF.

Remarks on this clone: The sample carries other DNA sequences with the same CDR3. V gene TRBV27 combines with J gene TRBJ2-2; 10 bases agree with TRBD1. Germline V lookup: CDR1 MNHEY, CDR2 SMNVEV (reference sequence). CDR3 length equals 14 residues. J was trimmed by 5 bases and V by 5 bases; bases with no gene match: 2. CDR3 sequence (DNA): TGTGCCAGCAGTCGGACAGGGGGGACCGGGGAGCTGTTTTTT. Translated: CASSRTGGTGELFF.

This rearrangement joins TRBV7-3 to TRBJ2-7; a weak D match, TRBD2 (6 bases). Per germline, CDR1 SGHTA and CDR2 FQGTGA. The CDR3 loop spans 15 amino acids. V was cut by 5 bases and J by 1 base, with 15 bases left in between. CDR3 loop: CASSGGQGGSYEQYF. Written as DNA, the CDR3 is TGTGCCAGCAGCGGAGGGCAGGGAGGTTCCTACGAGCAGTACTTC. Full variable domain (missing parts from reference TRBV7-3 and TRBJ2-7): GAGVSQTPSNKVTEKGKYVELRCDPISGHTALYWYRQSLGQGPEFLIYFQGTGAADDSGLPNDRFFAVRPEGSVSTLKIQRTERGDSAVYLCASSGGQGGSYEQYFGPGTRLTVT.

The chain links TRBV14 to TRBJ2-7, with D unclear. This CDR3 is built from 14 residues. CDR1 and CDR2 (germline): SGHDN, FVKESK. V was cut by 4 bases and J by 4 bases, with 14 bases left in between. The CDR3 region is CASSPRALIYEQYF. For the CDR3, the DNA is TGTGCCAGCAGCCCCAGAGCACTAATATACGAGCAGTACTTC.

This clone was seen a single time. The rearrangement joins TRBV5-4 to TRBJ2-7; 7 bases map to TRBD1. The germline V gene encodes CDR1 SGHNT and CDR2 YYREEE (reference sequence). V lost 2 bases, J lost 2 bases, and 7 bases stayed unmatched. This CDR3 contains 15 residues. In nucleotides, the CDR3 is TGTGCCAGCAGCTTAACCAGACAGGGCCCCTACGAGCAGTACTTC. Protein product: CASSLTRQGPYEQYF.

This clone was recorded only once. The chain couples TRBV5-5 to TRBJ2-7, with D tentatively TRBD1 or TRBD2 (5 bases each). Germline lookup yields CDR1 SGHKS and CDR2 YYEKEE (reference sequence). The CDR3 loop spans 14 amino acids. V lost 1 base, J lost 5 bases, and 13 bases lay in between. The CDR3 loop reads CASSLYGTSDEQYF. The CDR3 bases are TGTGCCAGCAGCTTGTACGGGACGAGCGACGAGCAGTACTTC.

In its sample, this clone was seen once. V gene TRBV4-3 combines with J gene TRBJ2-3; D gene uncertain. The CDR3 has 14 amino acids. V lost 2 bases and J lost 0, with 6 bases in between. CDR1 and CDR2 from the germline V gene are LGHNA and YSLEER. CDR3 residues: CASSQRQSTDTQYF. The CDR3 bases are TGCGCCAGCAGCCAAAGGCAGAGCACAGATACGCAGTATTTT.

This clone was detected only once. This chain links TRBV18 with TRBJ2-5; D remains ambiguous. CDR1 and CDR2 (germline): KGHSH, LQKENI. The CDR3 is made up of 12 amino acids. With 4 bases removed from V and 4 bases from J, the gap between germline ends came to 7 bases. The DNA of the CDR3 is TGTGCCAGCTCACAGGGAAGAGAGACCCAGTACTTC. Protein product: CASSQGRETQYF.

The V gene is TRBV6-6, the J gene TRBJ2-1; TRBD1 is a possible D gene (5 bases). Germline assignment: CDR1 MNHNY and CDR2 SVGAGI (reference sequence). CDR3 length: 14 amino acids. Trimming stripped 6 bases from V and 1 base from J, with 10 bases between. CDR3 residues: CASRPQGSYNEQFF. CDR3 in DNA: TGTGCCAGCAGACCTCAGGGTTCCTACAATGAGCAGTTCTTC.